Listed below are T cell receptor beta chains from one sample, sequenced in a study of shared clonotypes between healthy human individuals. Libraries were prepared by immunoSEQ multiplex PCR; TCRdb keeps only in-frame clonotypes and omits some of them. Here the sample spans roughly 2 million clones, roughly 95% being singletons. Sequenced sample: naive CD4+ T cells sorted from blood. Receptor source: a man aged 18 to 35 in good health. The conserved cysteine and the conserved F or W are not part of the CDR3 here. A D gene is named only where the DNA matches it firmly.

CDR3 protein: ASSRGALGTQY
D gene: .
V gene: TRBV6-5
J gene: TRBJ2-3

CDR3 protein: ASSFTDQETQY
D gene: .
V gene: TRBV7-8
J gene: TRBJ2-5

CDR3 protein: ASSFTGTASTDTQY
D gene: TRBD1
V gene: TRBV5-1
J gene: TRBJ2-3

CDR3 protein: ASGRDEQF
D gene: .
V gene: TRBV30
J gene: TRBJ2-1

CDR3 protein: AISPSSVNTGELF
D gene: .
V gene: TRBV10-3
J gene: TRBJ2-2

CDR3 protein: ASSQEGHPANGYT
D gene: .
V gene: TRBV18
J gene: TRBJ1-2

CDR3 protein: ASSEPHRDEAF
D gene: .
V gene: TRBV25-1
J gene: TRBJ1-1

CDR3 protein: ASRGPERDTGELF
D gene: .
V gene: TRBV2
J gene: TRBJ2-2

CDR3 protein: ASSELSGAQDTQY
D gene: .
V gene: TRBV25-1
J gene: TRBJ2-3

CDR3 protein: ASSPGQGETGELF
D gene: TRBD1
V gene: TRBV5-4
J gene: TRBJ2-2

CDR3 protein: ASSLVAGGPYEQY
D gene: TRBD1
V gene: TRBV7-2
J gene: TRBJ2-7

CDR3 protein: ASSSGLAGVGQETQY
D gene: TRBD2
V gene: TRBV7-9
J gene: TRBJ2-5

CDR3 protein: ASSREMRGRQGASYGYT
D gene: TRBD1
V gene: TRBV9
J gene: TRBJ1-2

CDR3 protein: ASSLAAGIYEQY
D gene: .
V gene: TRBV5-6
J gene: TRBJ2-7

CDR3 protein: ASSLDFYEQY
D gene: .
V gene: TRBV5-4
J gene: TRBJ2-7

CDR3 protein: ASSLGTSGILGRNEQF
D gene: TRBD2
V gene: TRBV11-3
J gene: TRBJ2-1

CDR3 protein: ASAEGLAGEQY
D gene: TRBD2
V gene: TRBV2
J gene: TRBJ2-7

CDR3 protein: ASSLFDRYGETQY
D gene: .
V gene: TRBV5-6
J gene: TRBJ2-5

CDR3 protein: ASSPPSGGASTDTQY
D gene: TRBD2
V gene: TRBV9
J gene: TRBJ2-3

CDR3 protein: ASSLGAGKGETQY
D gene: .
V gene: TRBV5-6
J gene: TRBJ2-5

CDR3 protein: ASSLVLGQTTDTQY
D gene: .
V gene: TRBV5-1
J gene: TRBJ2-3

CDR3 protein: AWSPQGFSGYEQY
D gene: .
V gene: TRBV30
J gene: TRBJ2-7

CDR3 protein: ASSSINSGNTIY
D gene: .
V gene: TRBV5-1
J gene: TRBJ1-3

CDR3 protein: ASSGTGTSGIYEQF
D gene: TRBD2
V gene: TRBV25-1
J gene: TRBJ2-1

CDR3 protein: ATSKTTGSGANVLT
D gene: .
V gene: TRBV15
J gene: TRBJ2-6

CDR3 protein: ASRRVAGEWETQY
D gene: TRBD2
V gene: TRBV2
J gene: TRBJ2-5

CDR3 protein: ASSALTTAPEQF
D gene: .
V gene: TRBV2
J gene: TRBJ2-1

CDR3 protein: SAKTTYEQY
D gene: .
V gene: TRBV20-1
J gene: TRBJ2-7

CDR3 protein: ASSKNSGNTIY
D gene: .
V gene: TRBV25-1
J gene: TRBJ1-3